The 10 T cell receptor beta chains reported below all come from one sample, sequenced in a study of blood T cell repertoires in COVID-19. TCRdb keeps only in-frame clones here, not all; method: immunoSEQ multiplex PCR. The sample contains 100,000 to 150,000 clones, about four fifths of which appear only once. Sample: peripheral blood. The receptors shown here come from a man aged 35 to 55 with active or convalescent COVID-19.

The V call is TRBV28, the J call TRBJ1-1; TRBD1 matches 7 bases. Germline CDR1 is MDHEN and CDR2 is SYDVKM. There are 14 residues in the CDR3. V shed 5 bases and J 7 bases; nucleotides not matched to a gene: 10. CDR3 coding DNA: TGTGCCAGCAGTACCCGGACAGGAACTGTTGAAGCTTTCTTT. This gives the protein CASSTRTGTVEAFF.

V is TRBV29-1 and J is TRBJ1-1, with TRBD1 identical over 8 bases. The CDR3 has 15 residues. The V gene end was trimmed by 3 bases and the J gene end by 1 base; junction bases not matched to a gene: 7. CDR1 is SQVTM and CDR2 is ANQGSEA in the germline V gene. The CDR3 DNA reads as TGCAGCGTTGACCAGGGGGCGAACTGGAACACTGAAGCTTTCTTT. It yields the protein CSVDQGANWNTEAFF. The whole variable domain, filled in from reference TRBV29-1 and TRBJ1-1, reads SAVISQKPSRDICQRGTSLTIQCQVDSQVTMMFWYRQQPGQSLTLIATANQGSEATYESGFVIDKFPISRPNLTFSTLTVSNMSPEDSSIYLCSVDQGANWNTEAFFGQGTRLTVV.

CDR3 in amino acids: CACSLQGPYEQYF. CDR3 DNA: TGTGCCTGCTCCCTCCAGGGCCCCTACGAGCAGTACTTC. This chain joins TRBV5-3 and TRBJ2-7, with D possibly matching TRBD1 (5 bases). TRBV5-3 is sorted into the ORF group, with uncertain function. This CDR3 has 13 residues. The germline V and J ends were trimmed by 10 bases and 2 bases, with 16 bases remaining between them.

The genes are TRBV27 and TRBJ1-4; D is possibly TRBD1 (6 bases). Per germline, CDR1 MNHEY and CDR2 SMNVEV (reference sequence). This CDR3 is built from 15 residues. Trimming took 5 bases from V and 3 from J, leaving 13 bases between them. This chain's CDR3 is CASSLRTAANEKLFF. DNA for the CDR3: TGTGCCAGCAGTCTTCGGACAGCAGCTAATGAAAAACTGTTTTTT. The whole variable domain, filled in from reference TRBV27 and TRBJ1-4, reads EAQVTQNPRYLITVTGKKLTVTCSQNMNHEYMSWYRQDPGLGLRQIYYSMNVEVTDKGDVPEGYKVSRKEKRNFPLILESPSPNQTSLYFCASSLRTAANEKLFFGSGTQLSVL.

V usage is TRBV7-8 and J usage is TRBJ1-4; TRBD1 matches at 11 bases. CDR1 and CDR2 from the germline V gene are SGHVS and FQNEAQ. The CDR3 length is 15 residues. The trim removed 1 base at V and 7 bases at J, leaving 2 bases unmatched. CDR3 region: CASSLEGQGAEKLFF. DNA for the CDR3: TGTGCCAGCAGCTTAGAAGGACAGGGGGCTGAAAAACTGTTTTTT.

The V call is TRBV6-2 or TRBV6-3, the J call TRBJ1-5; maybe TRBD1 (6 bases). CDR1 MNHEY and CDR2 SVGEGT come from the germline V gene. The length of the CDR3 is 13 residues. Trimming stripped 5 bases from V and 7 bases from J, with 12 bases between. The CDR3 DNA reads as TGTGCCAGCAGTCCAGGGGTGGGCCAGCCCCAGCATTTT. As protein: CASSPGVGQPQHF.

The CDR3 is CASSQRGAGVITDTQYF. CDR3 nucleotide sequence: TGTGCCAGCAGCCAGCGTGGAGCGGGGGTGATTACAGATACGCAGTATTTT. The chain links TRBV14 to TRBJ2-3; 8 nucleotides match TRBD2. This CDR3 has 17 residues. J was trimmed by 3 bases and V by 3 bases; bases with no gene match: 11. Per the germline V gene, CDR1 is SGHDN and CDR2 is FVKESK. Based on the CDR3 plus reference TRBV14 and TRBJ2-3, the full variable domain is EAGVTQFPSHSVIEKGQTVTLRCDPISGHDNLYWYRRVMGKEIKFLLHFVKESKQDESGMPNNRFLAERTGGTYSTLKVQPAELEDSGVYFCASSQRGAGVITDTQYFGPGTRLTVL.

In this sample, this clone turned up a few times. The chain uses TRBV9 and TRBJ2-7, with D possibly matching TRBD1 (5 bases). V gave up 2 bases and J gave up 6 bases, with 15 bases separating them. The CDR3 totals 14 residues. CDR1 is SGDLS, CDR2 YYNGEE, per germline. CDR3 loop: CASSVRQLDSEQYF. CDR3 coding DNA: TGTGCCAGCAGCGTTCGACAGCTGGATAGCGAGCAGTACTTC.

CDR3 DNA: TGTGCCTGGAAGGTGACGGGAGGAGATACGCAGTATTTT. Protein sequence: CAWKVTGGDTQYF. The V gene is TRBV30, the J gene TRBJ2-3, with 7 bases fitting TRBD2. Germline V gene sequence: CDR1 GTSNPN, CDR2 SVGIG (reference sequence). There are 13 residues in the CDR3. With V trimmed by 4 bases and J by 5 bases, 6 bases remained unmatched.

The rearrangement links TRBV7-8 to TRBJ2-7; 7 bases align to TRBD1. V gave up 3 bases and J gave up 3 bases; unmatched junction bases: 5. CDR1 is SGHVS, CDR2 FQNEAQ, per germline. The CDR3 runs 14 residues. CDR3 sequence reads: CASSFRDRFYEQYF. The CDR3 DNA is TGTGCCAGCAGCTTCCGGGACAGATTCTACGAGCAGTACTTC.